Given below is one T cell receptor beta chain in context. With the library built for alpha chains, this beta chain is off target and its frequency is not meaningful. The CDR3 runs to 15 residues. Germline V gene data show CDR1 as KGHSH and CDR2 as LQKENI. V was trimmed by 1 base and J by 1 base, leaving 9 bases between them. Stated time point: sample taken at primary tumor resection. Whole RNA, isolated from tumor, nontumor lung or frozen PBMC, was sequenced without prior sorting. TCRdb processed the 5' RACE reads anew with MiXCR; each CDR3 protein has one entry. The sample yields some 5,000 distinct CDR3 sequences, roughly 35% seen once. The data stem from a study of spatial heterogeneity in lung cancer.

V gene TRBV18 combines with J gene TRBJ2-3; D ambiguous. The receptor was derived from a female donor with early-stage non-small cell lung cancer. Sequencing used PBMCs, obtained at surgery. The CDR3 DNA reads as TGTGCCAGCTCACCACTTCCTCGGGGCACAGATACGCAGTATTTT. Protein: CASSPLPRGTDTQYF.